Detailed here is one T cell receptor beta chain. Its antigen remains unidentified. With ipilimumab providing CTLA-4 blockade, focal radiation was administered to patients who had chemo-refractory metastatic non-small-cell lung cancer. The sample belongs to a study of radiotherapy plus CTLA-4 blockade in lung cancer. About the study: Of all patients, approximately 17% responded objectively and 30% to 35% showed disease control.

Study-level findings and limits: It was early blood T cell clone dynamics, with interferon-beta, that reportedly best predicted response.

Assay used: immunoSEQ multiplex PCR; TCRdb lists only in-frame clones, some missing. The profile shows 40,000 to 45,000 clones, approximately 77% of them singletons. Per germline, CDR1 MNHEY and CDR2 SMNVEV (reference sequence). The V and J ends lost 8 bases and 2 bases respectively, with 15 bases between them. The CDR3 is made up of 14 amino acids. Sequencing used peripheral blood, obtained from a patient treated with radiotherapy plus ipilimumab. This receptor was obtained from a human donor with non-small cell lung cancer whose response to radiotherapy plus ipilimumab could not be evaluated. This chain joins TRBV27 and TRBJ1-1, with D hard to call. The DNA of the CDR3 is TGTGCCAGCGCTTCGATACAGAGAAACACTGAAGCTTTCTTT. It codes for CASASIQRNTEAFF.